The 8 T cell receptor beta chains reported below all come from one sample, sequenced in a study of T cells after yellow fever vaccination. TCRdb reanalysed the 5' RACE reads using MiXCR and keeps one entry per CDR3 protein. Here the sample spans 100,000 to 150,000 distinct CDR3 sequences, approximately 16% being singletons. Sample: CD8+ T cells sorted from PBMCs, taken 5 days after the yellow fever booster vaccination. These receptors came from a man younger than 30 who received the YFV17D yellow fever vaccine.

The table lists this clonotype with a few counts. V and J are TRBV6-5 and TRBJ2-7; TRBD1 aligns across 12 bases. The CDR3 spans 16 residues. The junction had 10 bases not matched to a gene; V was cut back by 5 bases and J by 5 bases. The germline CDR1 and CDR2 sequences are MNHEY and SVGAGI. CDR3 protein: CASSPTGQGAANEQYV. CDR3 coding DNA: TGTGCCAGCAGTCCGACGGGACAGGGGGCGGCAAACGAGCAGTACGTC.

V gene TRBV9 combines with J gene TRBJ2-1; D gene unclear. Germline CDR1 is SGDLS and CDR2 is YYNGEE. With 0 bases removed from V and 4 bases from J, the gap between germline ends came to 5 bases. The CDR3 extends over 13 amino acids. This CDR3 is CASSVVGYNEQFF. Written as DNA, the CDR3 is TGTGCCAGCAGCGTAGTTGGTTACAATGAGCAGTTCTTC.

CDR3 sequence reads: CATSDLGRNEQFF. For the CDR3, the DNA is TGTGCCACCAGTGATTTAGGGCGCAATGAGCAGTTCTTC. V gene TRBV24-1 combines with J gene TRBJ2-1; D is unclear. CDR3 length: 13 amino acids. V lost 1 base to trimming and J lost 6 bases, with 6 bases between them. Germline V gives CDR1 KGHDR, CDR2 SFDVKD.

The V gene is TRBV27, the J gene TRBJ2-5; 7 bases agree with TRBD2. CDR3 length: 16 residues. Trimming at V came to 6 bases and at J to 3 bases, leaving 13 bases not matched to a gene. The germline CDR1 and CDR2 sequences are MNHEY and SMNVEV (reference sequence). The CDR3 here is CASSPNGLVREETQYF. In DNA form, the CDR3 reads TGTGCCAGCAGCCCCAACGGACTAGTCAGGGAAGAGACCCAGTACTTC.

A few counts support this clonotype. The V and J genes are TRBV20-1 and TRBJ1-3; weak D call: TRBD1 (5 bases). V was shortened by 3 bases and J by 7 bases, with 13 bases between the two germline ends. The germline V gene encodes CDR1 DFQATT and CDR2 SNEGSKA (reference sequence). The CDR3 totals 13 residues. The CDR3 nucleotides read TGCAGTGCTAGGAACAGGCTGGTGAACACCATATATTTT. Its translation is CSARNRLVNTIYF.

The J gene is TRBJ2-7, the V gene TRBV4-1, with D perhaps TRBD1 (5 bases). V was shortened by 1 base and J by 1 base, with 11 bases between the two germline ends. Looked up from germline, CDR1 is MGHRA and CDR2 is YSYEKL. CDR3 length: 15 residues. Here the CDR3 DNA reads TGCGCCAGCAGCCAAGGACAGACGCTATCCTACGAGCAGTACTTC. Its translation: CASSQGQTLSYEQYF.

The V and J genes are TRBV6-5 and TRBJ2-2; D is unclear. The CDR3 totals 15 residues. V shed 2 bases and J shed 4 bases, with 11 bases lying between them. The germline V gene encodes CDR1 MNHEY and CDR2 SVGAGI. CDR3 DNA sequence: TGTGCCAGCAGTTACGTGAGAATCGGCACCGGGGAGCTGTTTTTT. Encoded protein: CASSYVRIGTGELFF.

This chain uses TRBV29-1 with TRBJ2-7; TRBD1 matches 7 bases. The CDR3 runs 14 residues. Germline V CDR1 and CDR2: SQVTM, ANQGSEA. Germline trimming cut 5 bases from V and 3 bases from J; bases unmatched to any gene: 10. CDR3 residues: CSVWTGGILYEQYF. CDR3 DNA: TGCAGCGTTTGGACAGGCGGAATTCTCTACGAGCAGTACTTC.